A selection of T cell receptor beta chains follows, all from one sample in a study of graft-versus-host responses after intestinal transplantation. No antigen has been assigned to these receptors. TCRdb's copy holds only in-frame clones and misses some; the assay was immunoSEQ multiplex PCR. The top ten clones hold under 0.3% of a sample with over 100,000 clones, about 92% of them seen once. The specimen was unstimulated CD4+ T cells sorted from spleen or lymph node cells, collected before transplant. Receptors originate from a human donor who was the organ donor for an intestinal transplant. The CDR3 runs from the conserved cysteine through the conserved F or W.

>TRBV5-6|TRBJ2-1
CASSLIGVPYNEQFF
>TRBV5-4|TRBJ2-7
CASSFGLAYEQYF
>TRBV2|TRBJ1-2
CASNGQGAGYTF
>TRBV10-3|TRBJ2-7
CAVQGASFYEQYF
>TRBV5-1|TRBJ1-3
CASSLETAAGNTIYF
>TRBV6-5|TRBJ2-3
CASGQLSTDTQYF
>TRBV6-1|TRBJ1-5
CASSRGNQPQHF
>TRBV19|TRBJ1-2
CASSIGSGTTYGYTF
>TRBV5-1|TRBJ2-1
CASSAGLAGGRDEQFF
>TRBV13|TRBJ2-7
CASSSSGTGGAVAYEQYF
>TRBV28|TRBJ1-2
CASSWGPGQYYGYTF
>TRBV11-2|TRBJ2-5
CASSFVGGEQETQYF
>TRBV11-2|TRBJ2-7
CASSFSAGGTYEQYF
>TRBV6-6|TRBJ2-1
CASSYSHNEQFF
>TRBV4-2|TRBJ2-7
CASSTGGSYEQYF
>TRBV6-5|TRBJ2-3
CASSRNLDTQYF
>TRBV6-1|TRBJ2-5
CASSEGRIRGRQETQYF
>TRBV30|TRBJ1-5
CAWSVRGSNQPQHF
>TRBV28|TRBJ2-5
CASSLRTVPAETQYF
>TRBV6-1|TRBJ1-2
CASSELIGQVRGYTF
>TRBV5-4|TRBJ2-1
CASSLAGGNEQFF
>TRBV30|TRBJ2-7
CAWSSLAGGPYEQYF
>TRBV19|TRBJ2-2
CASSPRTSGRVLGELFF
>TRBV2|TRBJ1-1
CASNGQGGTEAFF
>TRBV5-1|TRBJ2-7
CASSLGQGVDEQYF
>TRBV30|TRBJ1-2
CAWSVRVRGNYGYTF
>TRBV20-1|TRBJ2-1
CSVTRYNEQFF
>TRBV6-5|TRBJ1-1
CASTLTRGGNTEAFF
>TRBV6-4|TRBJ2-1
CASSDPDLEQFF
>TRBV9|TRBJ2-3
CASSVDLAEGTDTQYF
>TRBV6-1|TRBJ1-5
CASSEGTPRGNQPQHF
>TRBV7-2|TRBJ2-3
CASSLEGRMVDTQYF
>TRBV10-1|TRBJ2-3
CASMLRFRCLNPSTPDTQYF
>TRBV7-2|TRBJ1-4
CASSSDWEDSEKLFF
>TRBV28|TRBJ2-7
CASSPRQGRVYEQYF
>TRBV19|TRBJ1-5
CASSRGRGNQPQHF
>TRBV15|TRBJ2-7
CATSRDRGVPYEQYF